This T cell receptor (beta chain) was observed in a study of T cells in Graves' hyperthyroidism and ophthalmopathy. The germline CDR1 and CDR2 sequences are SGHRS and YFSETQ. The V gene end was trimmed by 3 bases and the J gene end by 7 bases; junction bases not matched to a gene: 3. CDR3 length equals 13 residues. The table lists this clonotype with many counts. Researchers amplified the TCR beta CDR3 regions from RNA transcripts. HTBI primers drove first-round RT-PCR of the TCR CDR3. TCRdb recomputed calls from the multiplex PCR reads with MiXCR, one row per CDR3 protein. Of approximately 400,000 distinct CDR3 sequences listed, about 14% are singletons.

The TCR originated in a man aged 25 to 45 with Graves' hyperthyroidism that later progressed to Graves' ophthalmopathy. The sequenced sample consisted of blood. V and J are TRBV5-1 and TRBJ1-5; 8 nucleotides align to TRBD1. CDR3 DNA: TGCGCCAGCAGCTCAGGGGGCAGCCAGCCCCAGCATTTT. Translating it yields CASSSGGSQPQHF. Full variable domain (rest looked up from reference TRBV5-1 and TRBJ1-5): KAGVTQTPRYLIKTRGQQVTLSCSPISGHRSVSWYQQTPGQGLQFLFEYFSETQRNKGNFPGRFSGRQFSNSRSEMNVSTLELGDSALYLCASSSGGSQPQHFGDGTRLSIL.